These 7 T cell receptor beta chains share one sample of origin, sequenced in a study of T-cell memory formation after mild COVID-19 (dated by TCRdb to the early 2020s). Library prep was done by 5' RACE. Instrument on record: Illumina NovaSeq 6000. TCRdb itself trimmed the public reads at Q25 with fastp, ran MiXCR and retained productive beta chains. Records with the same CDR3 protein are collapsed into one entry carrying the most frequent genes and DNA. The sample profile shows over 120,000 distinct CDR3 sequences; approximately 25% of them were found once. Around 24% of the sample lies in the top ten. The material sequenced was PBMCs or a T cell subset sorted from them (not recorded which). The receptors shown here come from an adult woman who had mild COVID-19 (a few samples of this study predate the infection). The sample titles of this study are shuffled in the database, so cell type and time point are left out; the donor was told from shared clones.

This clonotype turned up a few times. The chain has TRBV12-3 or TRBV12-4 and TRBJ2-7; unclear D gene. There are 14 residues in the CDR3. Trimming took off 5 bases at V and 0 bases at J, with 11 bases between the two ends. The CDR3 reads CASSPKESSYEQYF. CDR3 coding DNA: TGTGCCAGCAGTCCCAAGGAGAGCTCCTACGAGCAGTACTTC.

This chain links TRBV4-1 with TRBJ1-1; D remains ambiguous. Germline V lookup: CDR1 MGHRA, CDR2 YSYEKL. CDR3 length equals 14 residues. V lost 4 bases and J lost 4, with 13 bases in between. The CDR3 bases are TGCGCCAGCAGCCCCTCGGAATGGGGCACTGAAGCTTTCTTT. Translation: CASSPSEWGTEAFF.

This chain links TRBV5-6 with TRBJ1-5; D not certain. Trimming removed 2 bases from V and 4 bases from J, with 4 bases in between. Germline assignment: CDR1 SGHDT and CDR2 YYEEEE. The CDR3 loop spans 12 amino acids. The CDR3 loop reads CASSFLNQPQHF. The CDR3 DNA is TGTGCCAGCAGCTTTTTAAATCAGCCCCAGCATTTT. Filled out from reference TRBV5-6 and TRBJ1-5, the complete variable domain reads DAGVTQSPTHLIKTRGQQVTLRCSPKSGHDTVSWYQQALGQGPQFIFQYYEEEERQRGNFPDRFSGHQFPNYSSELNVNALLLGDSALYLCASSFLNQPQHFGDGTRLSIL.

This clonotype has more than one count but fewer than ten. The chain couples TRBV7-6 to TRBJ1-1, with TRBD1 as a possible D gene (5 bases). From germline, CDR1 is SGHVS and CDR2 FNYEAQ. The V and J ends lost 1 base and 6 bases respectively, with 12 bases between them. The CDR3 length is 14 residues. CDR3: CASSLDGGIPEAFF. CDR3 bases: TGTGCCAGCAGCTTAGACGGGGGAATCCCTGAAGCTTTCTTT.

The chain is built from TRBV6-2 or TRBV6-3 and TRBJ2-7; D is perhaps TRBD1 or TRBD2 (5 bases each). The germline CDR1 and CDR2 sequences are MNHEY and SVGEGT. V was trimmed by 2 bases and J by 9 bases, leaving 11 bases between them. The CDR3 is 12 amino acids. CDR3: CASSYGRGAQYF. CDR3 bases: TGTGCCAGCAGTTACGGTAGGGGAGCGCAGTACTTC.

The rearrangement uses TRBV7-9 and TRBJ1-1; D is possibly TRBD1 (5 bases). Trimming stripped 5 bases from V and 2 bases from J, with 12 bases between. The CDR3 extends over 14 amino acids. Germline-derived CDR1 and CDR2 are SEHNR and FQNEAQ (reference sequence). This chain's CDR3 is CASSPPDSNTEAFF. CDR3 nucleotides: TGTGCCAGCAGCCCCCCCGACAGTAACACTGAAGCTTTCTTT.

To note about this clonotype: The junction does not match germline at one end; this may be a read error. CDR3 coding DNA: TGTGCCAGCAGCTACCGGGGACGACGGGATGAGAAGTTCTTC. Translating it yields CASSYRGRRDEKFF. V and J are TRBV13 and TRBJ2-1; tentatively, D is TRBD1 or TRBD2 (5 bases each). The CDR3 extends over 14 amino acids. Germline lookup yields CDR1 PRHDT and CDR2 FYEKMQ (reference sequence).